A single sample is the source of the 17 T cell receptor beta chains below, sequenced in a study of identical twins. TCRdb re-called the 5' RACE reads through MiXCR, storing one row per CDR3 protein. The data show 200,000 to 250,000 distinct CDR3 sequences, 5.5% to 7% seen once. The same sample was also studied in work on yellow fever vaccine responses in identical twins.

Sequenced sample: memory (CD45RO+) T cells sorted from blood. The source of these receptors is a woman between 18 and 29 years old in good health.

The chain combines TRBV7-6 with TRBJ2-5, with 9 bases identical to TRBD2. Germline V gives CDR1 SGHVS, CDR2 FNYEAQ. This CDR3 is 15 amino acids long. Germline trimming cut 5 bases from V and 2 bases from J; bases unmatched to any gene: 6. CDR3 nucleotides: TGTGCCAGCAGCCCTAATAGCGGGGGACAAGAGACCCAGTACTTC. It encodes CASSPNSGGQETQYF.

There are many counts of this clonotype. The rearrangement uses TRBV20-1 and TRBJ1-6, with D possibly being TRBD1 (5 bases). The germline V gene encodes CDR1 DFQATT and CDR2 SNEGSKA (reference sequence). The CDR3 has 14 amino acids. V lost 4 bases and J lost 6, with 13 bases in between. The CDR3 bases are TGCAGTGCTATCCGGGATGGGGGTAATTCACCCCTCCACTTT. Translating it yields CSAIRDGGNSPLHF.

This clonotype was counted at least ten times. The DNA for the CDR3 is TGCGCCAGCAGCTTACAGGGGATTCGAGACATTCAGTACTTC. This translates into CASSLQGIRDIQYF. The chain uses TRBV5-1 and TRBJ2-4; 7 bases align to TRBD1. The CDR3 runs 14 residues. V gave up 2 bases and J gave up 8 bases; unmatched junction bases: 7. The germline gives CDR1 SGHRS, CDR2 YFSETQ.

The rearrangement uses TRBV2 and TRBJ1-5; 11 nucleotides line up with TRBD1. The CDR3 runs 15 residues. Unmatched junction bases numbered 2, after V lost 1 base and J lost 6 bases. Germline V CDR1 and CDR2: SNHLY, FYNNEI. In DNA form, the CDR3 reads TGTGCCAGCAGTGAAGGGACAGGGGGCGGTCAGCCCCAGCATTTT. Protein: CASSEGTGGGQPQHF.

There are many counts of this clonotype. The chain carries TRBV7-8 and TRBJ2-7; the D call may be TRBD1 or TRBD2 (6 bases each). The germline V and J ends were trimmed by 6 bases and 7 bases, with 19 bases remaining between them. CDR1 and CDR2 (germline): SGHVS, FQNEAQ. The CDR3 extends over 14 amino acids. The CDR3 spells CASRRDTGSGEQYV. The CDR3 nucleotides read TGTGCCAGCAGGCGGGATACAGGGTCTGGGGAGCAGTACGTC.

The chain carries TRBV15 and TRBJ2-5, with 8 bases fitting TRBD2. This CDR3 comprises 17 residues. Unmatched junction bases numbered 7, after V lost 0 bases and J lost 1 base. Germline-derived CDR1 and CDR2 are LNHNV and YYDKDF (reference sequence). Here the CDR3 DNA reads TGTGCCACCAGCAGAGAACTACCCGGGACTAGCCAAGAGACCCAGTACTTC. Its translation: CATSRELPGTSQETQYF. Drawing the rest from reference TRBV15 and TRBJ2-5, the complete variable domain is DAMVIQNPRYQVTQFGKPVTLSCSQTLNHNVMYWYQQKSSQAPKLLFHYYDKDFNNEADTPDNFQSRRPNTSFCFLDIRSPGLGDTAMYLCATSRELPGTSQETQYFGPGTRLLVL.

The rearrangement joins TRBV18 to TRBJ2-5; maybe TRBD1 (5 bases). CDR3 length equals 16 residues. V lost 0 bases, J lost 2 bases, and 13 bases lay in between. Germline V gene data show CDR1 as KGHSH and CDR2 as LQKENI. The CDR3 here is CASSPPARTKQETQYF. As DNA, the CDR3 is TGTGCCAGCTCACCACCGGCCCGGACAAAGCAAGAGACCCAGTACTTC. Complete variable domain (other parts from reference TRBV18 and TRBJ2-5): NAGVMQNPRHLVRRRGQEARLRCSPMKGHSHVYWYRQLPEEGLKFMVYLQKENIIDESGMPKERFSAEFPKEGPSILRIQQVVRGDSAAYFCASSPPARTKQETQYFGPGTRLLVL.

This clonotype was seen more than once but under ten times. The gene calls are TRBV6-1 and TRBJ2-3; the match to TRBD1 covers 12 bases. The V gene end was trimmed by 1 base and the J gene end by 7 bases; junction bases not matched to a gene: 9. CDR1 and CDR2 from the germline V gene are MNHNS and SASEGT. The CDR3 covers 17 residues. Written as DNA, the CDR3 is TGTGCCAGCAGTGAAGATTGGGGACAGGGGGCTCGGAATACGCAGTATTTT. This codes for CASSEDWGQGARNTQYF.

This clonotype was counted a few times. This chain connects TRBV7-2 to TRBJ2-5; possibly TRBD2 for D (6 bases). Trimming left V 5 bases short and J 9 bases short, with 13 bases between. The CDR3 is made up of 12 amino acids. The germline gives CDR1 SGHTA, CDR2 FQGNSA. Written as DNA, the CDR3 is TGTGCCAGCAGCCCGCGGGGCGGGGCCCAGTACTTC. As protein: CASSPRGGAQYF.

The V and J genes are TRBV6-1 and TRBJ1-5, with a possible D match to TRBD1 (5 bases). The length of the CDR3 is 14 residues. V was cut by 4 bases and J by 3 bases, with 10 bases left in between. CDR1 and CDR2 (germline): MNHNS, SASEGT. The CDR3: CASSGQLLNQPQHF. DNA for the CDR3: TGTGCCAGCAGTGGACAGTTACTCAATCAGCCCCAGCATTTT.

Many counts were recorded for this clonotype. This chain's CDR3 is CSATRGQQGGAFF. The CDR3 DNA is TGCAGTGCCACCCGGGGACAGCAGGGGGGAGCTTTCTTT. The V and J genes are TRBV20-1 and TRBJ1-1; 7 bases map to TRBD1. In germline, CDR1 is DFQATT, CDR2 SNEGSKA (reference sequence). V shed 6 bases and J 10 bases; nucleotides not matched to a gene: 14. CDR3 size: 13 residues.

This clonotype was counted between two and nine times. The J gene is TRBJ2-1, the V gene TRBV5-1, with D possibly called TRBD1 or TRBD2 (6 bases each). V lost 2 bases and J 5 bases, leaving 11 bases between the germline ends. CDR3 length equals 14 residues. The germline V gene encodes CDR1 SGHRS and CDR2 YFSETQ. The CDR3 nucleotides read TGCGCCAGCAGCTTAAGGGGGGCTGACAATGAGCAGTTCTTC. The encoded protein is CASSLRGADNEQFF.

This clonotype was seen at least ten times. CDR3: CASSLGRPGTQGVGYTF. CDR3 bases: TGTGCCAGCAGCTTAGGTCGACCCGGGACCCAGGGCGTCGGCTACACCTTC. The chain has TRBV11-2 and TRBJ1-2, with D perhaps TRBD1 (5 bases). The V end lost 1 base, the J end lost 8 bases, and 23 bases lay between the germline ends. Germline CDR1 SGHAT, CDR2 FQNNGV. The CDR3 has 17 amino acids.

This clonotype was counted many times. J is TRBJ2-1 and V is TRBV28; TRBD2 is a possible D gene (8 bases). Germline V lookup: CDR1 MDHEN, CDR2 SYDVKM. The V gene lost 6 bases and the J gene lost 0 bases, with 18 bases spanning the gap. This CDR3 region has 17 residues. The CDR3 is CASRMLAGQSSYNEQFF. The CDR3 DNA is TGTGCCAGCAGAATGTTAGCGGGACAGAGCTCCTACAATGAGCAGTTCTTC.

The V gene is TRBV7-3, the J gene TRBJ2-1; 16 nucleotides align to TRBD2. CDR1 and CDR2 (germline): SGHTA, FQGTGA. The V segment lost 0 bases and the J segment 7 bases; nucleotides outside the gene matches: 0. The CDR3 totals 16 residues. CDR3 nucleotides: TGTGCCAGCAGCTTAACGGGACTAGCGGGAGGGAATGAGCAGTTCTTC. Translation gives CASSLTGLAGGNEQFF.

This clonotype was counted ten times or more. The chain links TRBV6-1 to TRBJ1-5, with D possibly matching TRBD1 (5 bases). The length of the CDR3 is 15 residues. The germline V gene encodes CDR1 MNHNS and CDR2 SASEGT. Trimming removed 5 bases from V and 0 bases from J, with 11 bases in between. The CDR3 bases are TGTGCCAGCAGTCTTGACAGTTATAGCAATCAGCCCCAGCATTTT. This gives the protein CASSLDSYSNQPQHF.

This clonotype was seen at least ten times. The V and J genes are TRBV27 and TRBJ1-1; tentatively, D is TRBD1 (5 bases). CDR1 is MNHEY, CDR2 SMNVEV, per germline (reference sequence). This CDR3 contains 14 residues. V was shortened by 4 bases and J by 0 bases, with 9 bases between the two germline ends. In DNA form, the CDR3 reads TGTGCCAGCAGTTCAACAGGATTGAACACTGAAGCTTTCTTT. Protein product: CASSSTGLNTEAFF.